The rows below give T cell receptor beta chains drawn from one sample of a study of Graves' ophthalmopathy and Graves' hyperthyroidism. TCRdb fed the multiplex PCR reads into MiXCR, producing one record per CDR3 protein. The sample comprises 45,000 to 60,000 distinct CDR3 sequences, about half of which are singletons, and 4.5% to 5% rests with the top ten. Sequencing was done on a sample of peripheral blood. The receptors were sampled from an adult woman with Graves' ophthalmopathy. Both conserved end residues are part of each CDR3. The order of the fields is J gene, V gene, D gene, clone size, CDR3 protein, CDR3 DNA. The D gene is left open where the match is weak. Clone size appears in some rows only: once, few, many, or a class for an expanded clone.

j_gene: TRBJ2-3
v_gene: TRBV2
d_gene: .
abundance: .
CDR3aa: CASRGGSTDTQYF
CDR3nt: TGTGCTAGCAGGGGGGGGAGCACAGATACGCAGTATTTT

j_gene: TRBJ2-5
v_gene: TRBV4-3
d_gene: TRBD1
abundance: many
CDR3aa: CASSPETGGAETQYF
CDR3nt: TGCGCCAGCAGCCCAGAAACAGGGGGCGCGGAGACCCAGTACTTC

j_gene: TRBJ1-4
v_gene: TRBV2
d_gene: TRBD1
abundance: .
CDR3aa: CASRVWTGYGEKLFF
CDR3nt: TGTGCCAGCCGAGTTTGGACAGGGTATGGTGAAAAACTGTTTTTT

j_gene: TRBJ2-7
v_gene: TRBV4-2
d_gene: .
abundance: few
CDR3aa: CASSQDYRQDYEQYF
CDR3nt: TGTGCCAGCAGCCAAGATTACCGGCAGGACTACGAGCAGTACTTC

j_gene: TRBJ2-7
v_gene: TRBV28
d_gene: .
abundance: many
CDR3aa: CASSQPAMYEQYF
CDR3nt: TGTGCCAGCAGCCAGCCAGCAATGTACGAGCAGTACTTC

j_gene: TRBJ2-3
v_gene: TRBV15
d_gene: .
abundance: medium-sized
CDR3aa: CATSRESLDSTDTQYF
CDR3nt: TGTGCCACCAGCAGAGAGAGCCTGGACTCCACAGATACGCAGTATTTT

j_gene: TRBJ2-1
v_gene: TRBV28
d_gene: .
abundance: many
CDR3aa: CASLWGDEQFF
CDR3nt: TGTGCCAGCCTCTGGGGGGATGAGCAGTTCTTC

j_gene: TRBJ2-7
v_gene: TRBV2
d_gene: TRBD2
abundance: .
CDR3aa: CASRGAGISYEQYF
CDR3nt: TGTGCCAGCAGAGGAGCGGGGATCTCCTACGAGCAGTACTTC

j_gene: TRBJ1-3
v_gene: TRBV7-2
d_gene: .
abundance: many
CDR3aa: CASSLGNSGNTIYF
CDR3nt: TGTGCCAGCAGCTTAGGTAACTCTGGAAACACCATATATTTT

j_gene: TRBJ2-7
v_gene: TRBV11-2
d_gene: .
abundance: .
CDR3aa: CASSPPGLNSYEQYF
CDR3nt: TGTGCCAGCAGCCCCCCGGGACTGAACTCCTACGAGCAGTACTTC

j_gene: TRBJ2-7
v_gene: TRBV10-3
d_gene: TRBD1
abundance: .
CDR3aa: CAISESGGFEQYF
CDR3nt: TGTGCCATCAGTGAGTCAGGGGGCTTCGAGCAGTACTTC

j_gene: TRBJ1-3
v_gene: TRBV5-1
d_gene: .
abundance: .
CDR3aa: CASSLPAESSGNTIYF
CDR3nt: TGCGCCAGCAGCTTGCCGGCAGAGAGCTCTGGAAACACCATATATTTT

j_gene: TRBJ2-2
v_gene: TRBV19
d_gene: .
abundance: .
CDR3aa: CASSTPGELFF
CDR3nt: TGTGCCAGTAGTACTCCCGGTGAGCTGTTTTTT

j_gene: TRBJ2-6
v_gene: TRBV28
d_gene: TRBD1
abundance: .
CDR3aa: CASVGQGAFRANVLTF
CDR3nt: TGTGCCAGCGTAGGACAGGGGGCGTTCAGGGCCAACGTCCTGACTTTC

j_gene: TRBJ1-2
v_gene: TRBV5-1
d_gene: .
abundance: .
CDR3aa: CASSFMSENSSGYSF
CDR3nt: TGCGCCAGCAGCTTTATGTCGGAAAATTCATCTGGCTACTCCTTC

j_gene: TRBJ2-2
v_gene: TRBV11-3
d_gene: TRBD1
abundance: .
CDR3aa: CASGADRGNTGELFF
CDR3nt: TGTGCCAGCGGCGCTGACAGGGGTAACACCGGGGAGCTGTTTTTT

j_gene: TRBJ2-5
v_gene: TRBV30
d_gene: .
abundance: .
CDR3aa: CAWSRGGLGKGTQYF
CDR3nt: TGTGCCTGGAGCCGAGGCGGCCTCGGGAAAGGGACCCAGTACTTC

j_gene: TRBJ2-1
v_gene: TRBV20-1
d_gene: TRBD2
abundance: .
CDR3aa: CSARGPGLAGVSYNEQFF
CDR3nt: TGCAGTGCTAGAGGACCGGGACTAGCGGGAGTCTCCTACAATGAGCAGTTCTTC

j_gene: TRBJ1-4
v_gene: TRBV7-3
d_gene: .
abundance: .
CDR3aa: CASSLMGGHGEKLVF
CDR3nt: TGTGCCAGCAGCTTAATGGGCGGGCATGGGGAAAAACTGGTTTTT

j_gene: TRBJ2-3
v_gene: TRBV7-9
d_gene: .
abundance: .
CDR3aa: CASSLDYQNEQYF
CDR3nt: TGTGCCAGCAGCTTAGACTACCAGAATGAGCAGTATTTT

j_gene: TRBJ2-6
v_gene: TRBV10-3
d_gene: .
abundance: .
CDR3aa: CPSRAETTGANILTF
CDR3nt: TGTCCCAGTCGCGCCGAGACAACTGGGGCCAACATCCTGACTTTC

j_gene: TRBJ1-6
v_gene: TRBV18
d_gene: .
abundance: many
CDR3aa: CASSPPPTANSPLHF
CDR3nt: TGTGCCAGCTCACCACCGCCCACGGCCAATTCACCCCTCCACTTT

j_gene: TRBJ2-3
v_gene: TRBV6-4
d_gene: .
abundance: many
CDR3aa: CASSPSAASNTQYF
CDR3nt: TGTGCCAGCAGTCCCTCCGCTGCATCGAATACGCAGTATTTT

j_gene: TRBJ2-7
v_gene: TRBV24-1
d_gene: .
abundance: .
CDR3aa: CATSSSEEQYF
CDR3nt: TGTGCCACCAGTTCCTCAGAAGAGCAGTACTTC

j_gene: TRBJ2-6
v_gene: TRBV19
d_gene: TRBD1
abundance: .
CDR3aa: CASSIQGATGGANFLTF
CDR3nt: TGTGCCAGTAGTATCCAGGGGGCAACTGGTGGGGCCAACTTCCTGACTTTC

j_gene: TRBJ2-7
v_gene: TRBV20-1
d_gene: TRBD2
abundance: .
CDR3aa: CSARPSGDSYEQYF
CDR3nt: TGCAGTGCTAGACCTAGCGGTGATTCCTACGAGCAGTACTTC

j_gene: TRBJ1-1
v_gene: TRBV20-1
d_gene: .
abundance: .
CDR3aa: CGARMGITGAFF
CDR3nt: TGCGGTGCTAGAATGGGGATAACTGGAGCTTTCTTT

j_gene: TRBJ2-7
v_gene: TRBV28
d_gene: .
abundance: .
CDR3aa: CASSQTGWSYEQYF
CDR3nt: TGTGCCAGCAGCCAAACTGGCTGGAGCTACGAGCAGTACTTC

j_gene: TRBJ2-1
v_gene: TRBV19
d_gene: .
abundance: once
CDR3aa: CACSIDGQSYNGQFF
CDR3nt: TGTGCCTGTAGTATAGATGGCCAATCATACAATGGGCAGTTCTTC

j_gene: TRBJ2-3
v_gene: TRBV19
d_gene: TRBD2
abundance: .
CDR3aa: CASSIPGLAGTDTQYF
CDR3nt: TGTGCCAGTAGTATCCCGGGACTAGCGGGAACAGATACGCAGTATTTT

j_gene: TRBJ2-3
v_gene: TRBV10-3
d_gene: .
abundance: .
CDR3aa: CAISVGAGSTDTQYF
CDR3nt: TGTGCCATCAGTGTAGGTGCGGGGAGCACAGATACGCAGTATTTT

j_gene: TRBJ2-7
v_gene: TRBV7-2
d_gene: TRBD2
abundance: .
CDR3aa: CASSLGVSGRNSYEQYF
CDR3nt: TGTGCCAGCAGCTTAGGAGTTAGCGGGAGAAATTCCTACGAGCAGTACTTC

j_gene: TRBJ2-7
v_gene: TRBV13
d_gene: .
abundance: many
CDR3aa: CASSLLRMGASYEQYF
CDR3nt: TGTGCCAGCAGCTTACTTCGAATGGGGGCAAGCTACGAGCAGTACTTC

j_gene: TRBJ1-1
v_gene: TRBV7-9
d_gene: .
abundance: many
CDR3aa: CASSLTELNTEAFF
CDR3nt: TGTGCCAGCAGCTTAACGGAGCTGAACACTGAAGCTTTCTTT

j_gene: TRBJ2-7
v_gene: TRBV6-5
d_gene: TRBD2
abundance: .
CDR3aa: CASSYSRASGRNGQYF
CDR3nt: TGTGCCAGCAGTTACTCGAGGGCTAGCGGGAGAAACGGGCAGTACTTC

j_gene: TRBJ2-2
v_gene: TRBV20-1
d_gene: TRBD2
abundance: .
CDR3aa: CSATLAGGTGELFF
CDR3nt: TGCAGTGCCACGTTGGCGGGAGGCACCGGGGAGCTGTTTTTT

j_gene: TRBJ1-6
v_gene: TRBV14
d_gene: .
abundance: .
CDR3aa: CASSQERGTPLHF
CDR3nt: TGTGCCAGCAGCCAAGAACGGGGAACACCCCTCCACTTT

j_gene: TRBJ2-2
v_gene: TRBV2
d_gene: TRBD1
abundance: .
CDR3aa: CASSRLKGQGSGELFF
CDR3nt: TGTGCCAGCAGCCGCCTGAAGGGACAGGGGTCCGGGGAGCTGTTTTTT

j_gene: TRBJ1-5
v_gene: TRBV20-1
d_gene: .
abundance: .
CDR3aa: CSARDDLRQSNQPQHF
CDR3nt: TGCAGTGCTAGAGATGACTTGCGACAGAGCAATCAGCCCCAGCATTTT

j_gene: TRBJ1-6
v_gene: TRBV6-4
d_gene: .
abundance: few
CDR3aa: CASSDCPLHF
CDR3nt: TGTGCCAGCAGTGACTGTCCCCTCCACTTT

j_gene: TRBJ2-1
v_gene: TRBV19
d_gene: .
abundance: .
CDR3aa: CASRKTASSYNEQFF
CDR3nt: TGTGCCAGTAGGAAGACAGCGAGCTCCTACAATGAGCAGTTCTTC

j_gene: TRBJ1-3
v_gene: TRBV7-8
d_gene: .
abundance: many
CDR3aa: CASSLGGTNTGNTIYF
CDR3nt: TGTGCCAGCAGCTTAGGGGGGACCAACACAGGAAACACCATATATTTT